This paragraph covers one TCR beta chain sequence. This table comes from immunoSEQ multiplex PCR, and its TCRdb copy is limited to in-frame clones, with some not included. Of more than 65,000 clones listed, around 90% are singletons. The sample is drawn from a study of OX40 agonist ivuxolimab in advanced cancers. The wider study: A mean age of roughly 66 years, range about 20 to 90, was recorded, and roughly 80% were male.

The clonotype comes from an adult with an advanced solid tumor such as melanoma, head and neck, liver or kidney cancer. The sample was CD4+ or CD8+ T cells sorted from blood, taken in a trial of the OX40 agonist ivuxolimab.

This chain's CDR3 is CASSPQGVQETQYF. In nucleotides, the CDR3 is TGTGCCAGCTCACCACAGGGGGTGCAAGAGACCCAGTACTTC. The gene calls are TRBV18 and TRBJ2-5; a weak D match, TRBD1 (6 bases). V lost 1 base and J lost 2, with 8 bases in between. The CDR3 contains 14 residues. Per germline, CDR1 KGHSH and CDR2 LQKENI.